The 32 T cell receptor beta chains below were found in one sample sequenced in a study of T cells in Graves' hyperthyroidism and ophthalmopathy. Template material for amplifying TCR beta CDR3 regions consisted of RNA transcripts. First-round RT-PCR with HTBI primers amplified the TCR CDR3 region. MiXCR was run by TCRdb on the multiplex PCR reads, yielding one entry per CDR3 protein. The table records 500,000 to 650,000 distinct CDR3 sequences, 17% of them present only once. The sequencing input was blood. The origin of the receptors is a woman aged 18-29 years with Graves' ophthalmopathy.

For this clonotype: At one end, the junction sequence differs from germline, possibly due to a read error. The genes are TRBV7-9 and TRBJ1-6, with unresolved D. Germline loops: CDR1 SEHNR, CDR2 FQNEAQ (reference sequence). There are 14 residues in the CDR3. In nucleotides, the CDR3 is TGTGCCAGCAGCCGAAGCTCCTATAATTCACCCCCCCACTTT. This sequence encodes CASSRSSYNSPPHF. The complete variable domain, with remaining parts taken from reference TRBV7-9 and TRBJ1-6, reads DTGVSQNPRHKITKRGQNVTFRCDPISEHNRLYWYRQTLGQGPEFLTYFQNEAQLEKSRLLSDRFSAERPKGSFSTLEIQRTEQGDSAMYLCASSRSSYNSPPHFGNGTRLTVT.

The J gene is TRBJ2-1, the V gene TRBV19; 8 nucleotides agree with TRBD2. The V gene end was trimmed by 3 bases and the J gene end by 0 bases; junction bases not matched to a gene: 4. CDR1 is LNHDA, CDR2 SQIVND, per germline (reference sequence). This CDR3 spans 16 amino acids. The CDR3 region is CASSILAGGSYNEQFF. The CDR3, as DNA: TGTGCCAGTAGTATCTTGGCGGGGGGCTCCTACAATGAGCAGTTCTTC.

This clonotype was seen more than once but under ten times. V usage is TRBV28 and J usage is TRBJ2-2, with D possibly called TRBD1 or TRBD2 (5 bases each). The CDR3 spans 15 residues. V was shortened by 6 bases and J by 7 bases, with 18 bases between the two germline ends. Germline values: CDR1 MDHEN, CDR2 SYDVKM. The CDR3 loop is CASSRGRSSGGELFF. The CDR3 DNA reads TGTGCCAGCAGCCGGGGACGGTCCAGCGGCGGGGAGCTGTTTTTT.

This clonotype was detected a few times. J is TRBJ1-6 and V is TRBV20-1; no firm D call. The CDR3 has 14 residues. Germline loops: CDR1 DFQATT, CDR2 SNEGSKA (reference sequence). Deletions cut 2 bases from V and 0 bases from J, with 5 bases between. DNA for the CDR3: TGCAGTGCTAGACCTGGCTCCTATAATTCACCCCTCCACTTT. It encodes CSARPGSYNSPLHF.

The J gene is TRBJ1-5, the V gene TRBV30, with TRBD1 identical over 7 bases. The CDR3 runs to 13 residues. Germline trimming cut 4 bases from V and 8 bases from J; bases unmatched to any gene: 8. Germline V lookup: CDR1 GTSNPN, CDR2 SVGIG (reference sequence). The CDR3 loop reads CAWTRNRGEPQHF. Here the CDR3 DNA reads TGTGCCTGGACGCGGAACAGGGGTGAGCCCCAGCATTTT. Full variable domain (outside the CDR3, taken from reference TRBV30 and TRBJ1-5): SQTIHQWPATLVQPVGSPLSLECTVEGTSNPNLYWYRQAAGRGLQLLFYSVGIGQISSEVPQNLSASRPQDRQFILSSKKLLLSDSGFYLCAWTRNRGEPQHFGDGTRLSIL.

This clonotype was seen many times. This rearrangement joins TRBV7-6 to TRBJ2-5; TRBD2 matches at 9 bases. CDR1 is SGHVS and CDR2 is FNYEAQ in the germline V gene. V gave up 1 base and J gave up 4 bases; unmatched junction bases: 1. CDR3 length equals 14 residues. CDR3 in amino acids: CASSLETSGETQYF. In DNA, the CDR3 is TGTGCCAGCAGCTTAGAGACTAGCGGAGAGACCCAGTACTTC.

This clonotype has at least ten counts. This chain uses TRBV29-1 with TRBJ2-1; 9 nucleotides line up with TRBD2. Per germline, CDR1 SQVTM and CDR2 ANQGSEA. V shed 7 bases, J shed 3 bases, and the junction held 4 bases outside the gene matches. There are 13 residues in the CDR3. The CDR3, as DNA: TGCAGCGCCGATAGCGGGAGCTACAATGAGCAGTTCTTC. It encodes CSADSGSYNEQFF.

Only a few counts were recorded for this clonotype. V gene TRBV6-1 combines with J gene TRBJ2-5; D might be TRBD1 or TRBD2, each matching 5 bases. This CDR3 is 12 amino acids long. Germline V CDR1 and CDR2: MNHNS, SASEGT. V shed 6 bases and J shed 3 bases, with 8 bases lying between them. The CDR3 reads CASSGTEETQYF. The CDR3 DNA is TGTGCCAGCAGCGGGACGGAAGAGACCCAGTACTTC.

This clonotype was counted between two and nine times. The chain links TRBV7-9 to TRBJ2-2; D gene unclear. The CDR3 covers 15 residues. Germline-derived CDR1 and CDR2 are SEHNR and FQNEAQ (reference sequence). V dropped 2 bases and J dropped 6 bases, with 13 bases sitting between them. The CDR3 bases are TGTGCCAGCAGCTTAATCGGTTATAACGCCGGGGAGCTGTTTTTT. Translating gives CASSLIGYNAGELFF.

Many counts were recorded for this clonotype. The CDR3 bases are TGTGCCAGCCGGAAGGACTACTACCCGGGGGGGGAGACCCAGTACTTC. It codes for CASRKDYYPGGETQYF. The gene calls are TRBV2 and TRBJ2-5, with 8 bases matching TRBD2. CDR3 size: 16 residues. CDR1 is SNHLY and CDR2 is FYNNEI in the germline V gene. Trimming removed 8 bases from V and 5 bases from J; junction bases left unmatched: 16.

Only a few counts were recorded for this clonotype. The chain uses TRBV12-3 or TRBV12-4 and TRBJ2-6; 7 nucleotides match TRBD1. The CDR3 sequence is 16 residues long. The trim removed 6 bases at V and 2 bases at J, leaving 7 bases unmatched. CDR3 DNA: TGTGCCAGCAGCCGTTTCAGGGGGACTGGGGCCAACGTCCTGACTTTC. Translating it yields CASSRFRGTGANVLTF.

This clonotype was counted at least ten times. This chain uses TRBV6-2 or TRBV6-3 with TRBJ2-7; D not resolved. The CDR3 runs 13 residues. Between the trimmed V and J ends, which lost 2 bases and 0 bases, there was a span of 5 bases. Germline CDR1 MNHEY, CDR2 SVGEGT. Written as DNA, the CDR3 is TGTGCCAGCAGTTACCCGAGCTCCTACGAGCAGTACTTC. Translated: CASSYPSSYEQYF.

The rearrangement links TRBV19 to TRBJ1-5; D possibly corresponds to TRBD1 (5 bases). The V gene lost 7 bases and the J gene lost 0 bases, with 13 bases spanning the gap. The CDR3 has 15 residues. Germline CDR1 reads LNHDA; CDR2 reads SQIVND (reference sequence). CDR3 nucleotide sequence: TGTGCCAGTATCAAAGACAGTTATAGCAATCAGCCCCAGCATTTT. Translated: CASIKDSYSNQPQHF.

This clonotype showed up just a few times. The gene calls are TRBV28 and TRBJ1-1; no clear D. The CDR3 runs 13 residues. Trimming took 6 bases from V and 3 from J, leaving 11 bases between them. Germline V gene data show CDR1 as MDHEN and CDR2 as SYDVKM. CDR3 sequence (DNA): TGTGCCAGCAGCATACACATTTACACTGAAGCTTTCTTT. Translating it yields CASSIHIYTEAFF.

This chain joins TRBV11-1 and TRBJ2-7, with TRBD1 as a possible D gene (6 bases). This CDR3 is 17 amino acids long. Germline CDR1 is SGHAT and CDR2 is FQDESV (reference sequence). Trimming left V 4 bases short and J 0 bases short, with 19 bases between. CDR3 in amino acids: CASSSFPGTGNSYEQYF. DNA for the CDR3: TGTGCCAGCAGCTCATTCCCGGGAACAGGGAACTCCTACGAGCAGTACTTC.

In this sample, this clonotype turned up many times. The rearrangement joins TRBV6-1 to TRBJ2-1, with TRBD2 as a possible D gene (5 bases). The CDR3 totals 15 residues. The germline V gene encodes CDR1 MNHNS and CDR2 SASEGT. Trimming shortened V by 8 bases and J by 0 bases, and 14 bases separated the two germline ends. Here the CDR3 reads CASQLMGSSYNEQFF. CDR3 nucleotides: TGTGCCAGCCAATTGATGGGGAGCTCCTACAATGAGCAGTTCTTC.

In its sample, this clonotype was seen a few times. This sequence joins TRBV2 and TRBJ1-2; D is ambiguous. The CDR3 totals 14 residues. V shed 5 bases and J shed 8 bases, with 18 bases lying between them. Germline loops: CDR1 SNHLY, CDR2 FYNNEI. CDR3 nucleotide sequence: TGTGCCAGCAGTATTGAGGGCGGATGGGGAGGCTACACCTTC. Translation gives CASSIEGGWGGYTF.

The gene calls are TRBV9 and TRBJ2-1; 15 bases line up with TRBD2. The CDR3 is 16 residues long. V shed 3 bases and J 9 bases; nucleotides not matched to a gene: 7. CDR1 is SGDLS and CDR2 is YYNGEE in the germline V gene. CDR3 coding DNA: TGTGCCAGCAGCGCCGGACTAGCGGGGGGGCCAAGTGAGCAGTTCTTC. Translated, it gives CASSAGLAGGPSEQFF.

The rearrangement uses TRBV27 and TRBJ2-3; D not resolved. V lost 5 bases and J lost 7, with 10 bases in between. This CDR3 is 12 amino acids long. In germline, CDR1 is MNHEY, CDR2 SMNVEV (reference sequence). CDR3 coding DNA: TGTGCCAGCAGTCCGTCAAGTCATACGCAGTATTTT. Its translation is CASSPSSHTQYF.

This clonotype has at least ten counts. The genes are TRBV7-2 and TRBJ2-2; either TRBD1 or TRBD2 may supply D (5 bases each). Deletions cut 3 bases from V and 0 bases from J, with 11 bases between. Germline CDR1 SGHTA, CDR2 FQGNSA. The CDR3 sequence is 16 residues long. The CDR3 spells CASSFPGTANTGELFF. The DNA for the CDR3 is TGTGCCAGCAGCTTCCCCGGGACGGCGAACACCGGGGAGCTGTTTTTT.

This clonotype was seen repeatedly, ten times or more. This sequence joins TRBV27 and TRBJ1-1; D is undetermined. The CDR3 is made up of 11 amino acids. Between the trimmed V and J ends, which lost 5 bases and 7 bases, there was a span of 8 bases. CDR1 is MNHEY, CDR2 SMNVEV, per germline (reference sequence). The CDR3 DNA sequence: TGTGCCAGCAGTGCCGGTAGTGAAGCTTTCTTT. This codes for CASSAGSEAFF.

The chain has TRBV20-1 and TRBJ2-5; TRBD2 aligns across 10 bases. Germline CDR1 reads DFQATT; CDR2 reads SNEGSKA (reference sequence). This CDR3 spans 12 amino acids. V shed 7 bases and J 4 bases; nucleotides not matched to a gene: 3. The CDR3 is CSGLAGAETQYF. CDR3 nucleotide sequence: TGCAGTGGTCTAGCGGGAGCAGAGACCCAGTACTTC.

The V gene is TRBV20-1, the J gene TRBJ2-7, with 14 bases lining up with TRBD2. The CDR3 spans 18 residues. The ends lost 0 bases at V and 5 bases at J; junction bases unmatched: 12. Germline V gives CDR1 DFQATT, CDR2 SNEGSKA (reference sequence). DNA for the CDR3: TGCAGTGCTAGAGATAGTGGACTAGCGGGAGGACTGTTCCACGAGCAGTACTTC. Its protein is CSARDSGLAGGLFHEQYF.

There are many counts of this clonotype. The chain joins TRBV5-8 to TRBJ2-5, with D hard to call. In germline, CDR1 is SGHTS, CDR2 YDEGEE. The CDR3 length is 15 residues. Deletions cut 3 bases from V and 1 base from J, with 13 bases between. CDR3 loop: CASSWIHSGQETQYF. CDR3 nucleotides: TGTGCCAGCAGCTGGATACATTCAGGCCAAGAGACCCAGTACTTC.

This clonotype was detected ten times or more. The chain employs TRBV4-3 and TRBJ2-2, with 11 bases that match TRBD2. The trim removed 0 bases at V and 8 bases at J, leaving 2 bases unmatched. CDR1 and CDR2 (germline): LGHNA, YSLEER. The CDR3 contains 15 residues. The CDR3 spells CASSQELAGEGELFF. In DNA form, the CDR3 reads TGCGCCAGCAGCCAAGAACTAGCGGGAGAGGGGGAGCTGTTTTTT.

This clonotype came up many times. The CDR3 DNA sequence: TGTGCCAGCAGTTTAGAATCTTGGGGGACAGGCCAATCGGTCCAGTACTTC. Translated: CASSLESWGTGQSVQYF. This rearrangement joins TRBV12-3 or TRBV12-4 to TRBJ2-5; 8 nucleotides match TRBD1. This CDR3 is 17 amino acids long. The V segment lost 1 base and the J segment 10 bases; nucleotides outside the gene matches: 17.

About this clonotype itself: This may be a read error: a much more frequent sequence differs by one nucleotide. J is TRBJ1-5 and V is TRBV7-2; D is undetermined. V was cut by 2 bases and J by 9 bases, with 14 bases left in between. The CDR3 is made up of 14 amino acids. Germline assignment: CDR1 SGHTA and CDR2 FQGNSA. In nucleotides, the CDR3 is TGTGCCAGCAGCTTATGGGGAGAGGATCGGCCCCAGCATTTT. Residues: CASSLWGEDRPQHF.

This sequence joins TRBV7-3 and TRBJ2-3, with TRBD2 matching over 12 bases. The V and J ends lost 4 bases and 4 bases, in that order; junction bases with no gene match: 3. There are 15 residues in the CDR3. Germline V gene sequence: CDR1 SGHTA, CDR2 FQGTGA. CDR3 coding DNA: TGTGCCAGCAGCTCGACTAGCGGGAGTGCAGATACGCAGTATTTT. The encoded protein is CASSSTSGSADTQYF.

This clonotype was seen more than once but under ten times. V is TRBV10-3 and J is TRBJ2-6; possible D gene TRBD2, 5 bases. The germline V gene encodes CDR1 ENHRY and CDR2 SYGVKD. This CDR3 contains 14 residues. Deletions cut 10 bases from V and 4 bases from J, with 14 bases between. The CDR3, as DNA: TGTGCCACCGAGAGGGCGGAAGGGGCCAACGTCCTGACTTTC. As protein: CATERAEGANVLTF.

The chain uses TRBV4-1 and TRBJ2-1, with unresolved D. Deletions cut 8 bases from V and 4 bases from J, with 12 bases between. The CDR3 length is 13 residues. CDR1 is MGHRA, CDR2 YSYEKL, per germline. As DNA, the CDR3 is TGCGCCAGCTACTCCGAACTATACAATGAGCAGTTCTTC. It encodes CASYSELYNEQFF.

This clonotype was counted between two and nine times. The genes are TRBV5-4 and TRBJ1-5; TRBD1 matches at 7 bases. Trimming removed 4 bases from V and 0 bases from J; junction bases left unmatched: 16. Looked up from germline, CDR1 is SGHNT and CDR2 is YYREEE (reference sequence). This CDR3 is built from 19 residues. CDR3 DNA: TGTGCCAGCAGCCTGAGAGGGGGCAGAAGTGGGGATAGCAATCAGCCCCAGCATTTT. Amino acid sequence: CASSLRGGRSGDSNQPQHF.

At least ten counts were recorded for this clonotype. The chain recombines TRBV5-1 with TRBJ2-1; D assignment may be TRBD1 or TRBD2 (5 bases each). The CDR3 covers 14 residues. Trimming pared 1 base from V and 8 bases from J, leaving 13 bases between. Germline V gene lookup returns CDR1 SGHRS and CDR2 YFSETQ. DNA for the CDR3: TGCGCCAGCAGCTTGCGGGGCCCTTCGGATGAGCAGTTCTTC. Translation: CASSLRGPSDEQFF. The full variable domain, its missing parts supplied by reference TRBV5-1 and TRBJ2-1, is KAGVTQTPRYLIKTRGQQVTLSCSPISGHRSVSWYQQTPGQGLQFLFEYFSETQRNKGNFPGRFSGRQFSNSRSEMNVSTLELGDSALYLCASSLRGPSDEQFFGPGTRLTVL.